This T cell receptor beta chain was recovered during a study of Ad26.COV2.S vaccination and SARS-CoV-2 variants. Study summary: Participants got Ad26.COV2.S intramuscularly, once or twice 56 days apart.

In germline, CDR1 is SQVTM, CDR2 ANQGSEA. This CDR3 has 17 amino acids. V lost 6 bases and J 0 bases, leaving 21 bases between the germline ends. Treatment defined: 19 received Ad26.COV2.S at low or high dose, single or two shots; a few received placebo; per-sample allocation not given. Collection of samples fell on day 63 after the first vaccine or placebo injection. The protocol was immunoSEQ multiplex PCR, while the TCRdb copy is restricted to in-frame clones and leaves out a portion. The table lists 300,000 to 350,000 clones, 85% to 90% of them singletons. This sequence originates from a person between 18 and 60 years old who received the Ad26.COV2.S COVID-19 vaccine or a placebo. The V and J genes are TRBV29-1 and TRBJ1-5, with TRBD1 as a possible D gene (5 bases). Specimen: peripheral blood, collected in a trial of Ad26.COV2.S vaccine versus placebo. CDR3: CSVQTGGSRNSNQPQHF. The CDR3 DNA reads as TGCAGCGTCCAAACAGGAGGTTCTCGTAATAGCAATCAGCCCCAGCATTTT.